The table lists the clone carrying this TCR beta chain with a few counts. Its antigen is undetermined. The sample is drawn from a study of cytomegalovirus exposure and HLA in healthy donors. General study findings and limits: The authors later found HLA-associated TCR beta chains more clonally expanded than equally common others. Cytomegalovirus-associated status was assigned to fewer than 200 TCR beta chains.

Primers included in the PCR were 60 Vbeta and 13 Jbeta primers. The data were produced by immunoSEQ multiplex PCR, yet TCRdb's version contains in-frame clones alone and is incomplete. The repertoire holds 160,000 or so clones, with roughly 80% as singletons. V lost 1 base and J 5 bases, leaving 12 bases between the germline ends. The CDR3 contains 15 residues. Germline V gene data show CDR1 as SGHAT and CDR2 as FQNNGV. The gene calls are TRBV11-2 and TRBJ2-1; D possibly corresponds to TRBD1 (6 bases). The sequence came from a male donor in good health and CMV-seropositive. Sequences were obtained from PBMCs. CDR3 sequence (DNA): TGTGCCAGCAGCTTAGGCAGGGGTGTTCACAATGAGCAGTTCTTC. Translation gives CASSLGRGVHNEQFF.